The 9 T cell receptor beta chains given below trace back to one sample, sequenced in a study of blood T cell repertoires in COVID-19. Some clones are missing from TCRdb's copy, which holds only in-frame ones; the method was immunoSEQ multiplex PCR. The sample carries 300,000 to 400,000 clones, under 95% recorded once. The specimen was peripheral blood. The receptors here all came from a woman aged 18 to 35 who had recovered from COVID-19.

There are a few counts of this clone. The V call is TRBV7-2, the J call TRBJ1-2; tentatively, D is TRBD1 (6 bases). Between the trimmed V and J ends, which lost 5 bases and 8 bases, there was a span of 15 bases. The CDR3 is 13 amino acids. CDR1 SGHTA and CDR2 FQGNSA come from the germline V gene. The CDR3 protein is CASSPRGARGYTF. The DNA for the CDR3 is TGTGCCAGCAGCCCCCGGGGGGCTCGCGGCTACACCTTC.

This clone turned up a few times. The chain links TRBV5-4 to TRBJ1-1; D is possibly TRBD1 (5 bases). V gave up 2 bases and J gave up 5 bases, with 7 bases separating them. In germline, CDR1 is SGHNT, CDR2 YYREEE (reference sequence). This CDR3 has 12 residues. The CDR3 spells CASSFRATEAFF. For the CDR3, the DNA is TGTGCCAGCAGCTTCAGGGCGACTGAAGCTTTCTTT.

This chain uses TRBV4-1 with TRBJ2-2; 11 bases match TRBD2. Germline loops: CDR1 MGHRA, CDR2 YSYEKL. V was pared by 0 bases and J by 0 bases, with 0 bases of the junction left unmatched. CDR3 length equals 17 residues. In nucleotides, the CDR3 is TGCGCCAGCAGCCAAGAGGGACTAGCGGCGAACACCGGGGAGCTGTTTTTT. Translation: CASSQEGLAANTGELFF.

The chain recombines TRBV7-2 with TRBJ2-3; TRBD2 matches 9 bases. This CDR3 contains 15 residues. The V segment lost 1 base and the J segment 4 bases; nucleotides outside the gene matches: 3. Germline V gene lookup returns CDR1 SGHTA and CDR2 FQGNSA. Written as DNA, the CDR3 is TGTGCCAGCAGCTTAGTCGGGACTAGCCCAGATACGCAGTATTTT. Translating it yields CASSLVGTSPDTQYF.

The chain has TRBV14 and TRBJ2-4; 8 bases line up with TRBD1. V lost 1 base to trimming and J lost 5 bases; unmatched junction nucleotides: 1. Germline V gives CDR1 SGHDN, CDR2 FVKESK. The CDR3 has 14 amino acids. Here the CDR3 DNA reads TGTGCCAGCAGCCAAGCAGGGGGCGAAAACATTCAGTACTTC. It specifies CASSQAGGENIQYF.

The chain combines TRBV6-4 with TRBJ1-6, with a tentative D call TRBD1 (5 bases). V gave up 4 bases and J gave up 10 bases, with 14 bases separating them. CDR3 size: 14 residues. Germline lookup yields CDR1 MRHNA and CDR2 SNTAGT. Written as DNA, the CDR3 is TGTGCCAGCAGTGCCCTCGGGGGTAACTCACCCCTCCACTTT. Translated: CASSALGGNSPLHF.

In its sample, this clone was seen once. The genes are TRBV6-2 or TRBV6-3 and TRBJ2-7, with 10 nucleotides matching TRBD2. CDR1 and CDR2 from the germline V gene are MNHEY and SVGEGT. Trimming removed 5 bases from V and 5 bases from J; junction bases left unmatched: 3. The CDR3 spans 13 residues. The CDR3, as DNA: TGTGCCAGCAGTGGGACTAGCGCCAACGAGCAGTACGTC. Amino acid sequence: CASSGTSANEQYV.

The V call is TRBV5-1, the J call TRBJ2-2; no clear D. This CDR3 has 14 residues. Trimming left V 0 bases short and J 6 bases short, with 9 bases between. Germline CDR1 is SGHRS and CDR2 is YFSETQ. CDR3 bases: TGCGCCAGCAGCTTGGTGGTCGGAGCCGGGGAGCTGTTTTTT. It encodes CASSLVVGAGELFF.

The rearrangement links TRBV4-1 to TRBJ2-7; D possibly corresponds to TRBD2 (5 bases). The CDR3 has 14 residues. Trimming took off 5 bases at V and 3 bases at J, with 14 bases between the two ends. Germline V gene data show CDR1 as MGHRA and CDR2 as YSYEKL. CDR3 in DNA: TGCGCCAGCAGCACGCACACGGGAAACTACGAGCAGTACGTC. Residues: CASSTHTGNYEQYV.